This T cell receptor (beta chain) was identified during a study of blood T cell repertoires in COVID-19. Here immunoSEQ multiplex PCR was the method, and the copy in TCRdb shows in-frame clones only, minus some. This table has 65,000 to 90,000 clones, nearly 85% appearing once. CDR3 length: 18 residues. With V trimmed by 3 bases and J by 4 bases, 14 bases remained unmatched. Germline V gene data show CDR1 as KGHSH and CDR2 as LQKENI. The J gene is TRBJ2-7, the V gene TRBV18; 11 positions match TRBD2. The sequenced sample was peripheral blood. The origin of this receptor is an elderly woman with acute or convalescent COVID-19. The CDR3 spells CASSPLYLTSGTPYEQYF. The CDR3 coding sequence is TGTGCCAGCTCACCTCTTTACCTGACTAGCGGGACCCCTTACGAGCAGTACTTC.